This record covers a single TCR beta chain. The sample comes from a study of blood T cell repertoires in COVID-19. Study as a whole: Sources were T cells, B-cell-depleted T cells, or PBMCs; the material itself was cDNA or gDNA.

With 0 bases removed from V and 1 base from J, the gap between germline ends came to 9 bases. Per the germline V gene, CDR1 is MGHRA and CDR2 is YSYEKL. The CDR3 is made up of 16 amino acids. In the study's own analysis: The assay estimated nucleated cells by amplifying reference gene primers. TCRdb's table, derived via immunoSEQ multiplex PCR, lists solely in-frame clones and lacks some. For V, J and clone size, that table is used; D and trimming come from the DNA. Of approximately 91,000 clones in the sample, roughly 72% are singletons; the top ten hold around 7%. The chain carries TRBV4-1 and TRBJ2-2; D gene uncertain. Sequencing was done on a sample of peripheral blood. This clonotype was sampled from a man in his sixties or seventies with acute or convalescent COVID-19. The CDR3 nucleotides are TGCGCCAGCAGCCAAGATGGTACGGGGAACACCGGGGAGCTGTTTTTT. Protein: CASSQDGTGNTGELFF.